This T cell receptor beta chain was sequenced for a study of blood T cell repertoires in COVID-19. Whole-study context: The United States, Italy and Spain provided the acute and convalescent COVID-19 samples.

Methods used by the authors: The assay estimated nucleated cells by amplifying reference gene primers. The assay was immunoSEQ multiplex PCR, and TCRdb's table has in-frame clones only and misses some. V, J and clone size were drawn from that table, and D and trimming were deduced from the DNA. The data hold fewer than 200,000 clones, with approximately 84% observed a single time. The V segment lost 0 bases and the J segment 5 bases; nucleotides outside the gene matches: 4. CDR1 is ENHRY, CDR2 SYGVKD, per germline. There are 15 residues in the CDR3. The sample was peripheral blood. This chain uses TRBV10-3 with TRBJ2-5; TRBD2 aligns across 9 bases. The receptor's source is a woman aged 45-60 years with COVID-19, enrolled during active disease. The chain's CDR3 is CAISESAGGLETQYF. CDR3 DNA: TGTGCCATCAGTGAGTCCGCGGGGGGGTTGGAGACCCAGTACTTC.